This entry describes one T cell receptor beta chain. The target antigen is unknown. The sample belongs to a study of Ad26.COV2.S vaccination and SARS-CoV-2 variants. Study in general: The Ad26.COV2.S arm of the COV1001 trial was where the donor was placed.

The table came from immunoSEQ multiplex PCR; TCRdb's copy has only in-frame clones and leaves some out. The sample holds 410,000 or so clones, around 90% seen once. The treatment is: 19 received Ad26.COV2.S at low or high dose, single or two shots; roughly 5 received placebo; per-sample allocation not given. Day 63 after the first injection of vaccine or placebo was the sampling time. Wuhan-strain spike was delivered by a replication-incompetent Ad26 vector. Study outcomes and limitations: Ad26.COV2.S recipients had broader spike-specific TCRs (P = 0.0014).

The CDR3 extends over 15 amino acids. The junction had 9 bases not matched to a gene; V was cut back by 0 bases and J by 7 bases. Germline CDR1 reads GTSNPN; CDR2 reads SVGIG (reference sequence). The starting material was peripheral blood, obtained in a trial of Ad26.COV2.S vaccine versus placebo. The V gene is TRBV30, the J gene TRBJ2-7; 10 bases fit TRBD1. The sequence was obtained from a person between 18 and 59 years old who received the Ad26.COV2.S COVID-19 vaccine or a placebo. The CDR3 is CAWSVGGTGASEQYF. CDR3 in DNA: TGTGCCTGGAGTGTGGGGGGGACAGGGGCCTCGGAGCAGTACTTC.